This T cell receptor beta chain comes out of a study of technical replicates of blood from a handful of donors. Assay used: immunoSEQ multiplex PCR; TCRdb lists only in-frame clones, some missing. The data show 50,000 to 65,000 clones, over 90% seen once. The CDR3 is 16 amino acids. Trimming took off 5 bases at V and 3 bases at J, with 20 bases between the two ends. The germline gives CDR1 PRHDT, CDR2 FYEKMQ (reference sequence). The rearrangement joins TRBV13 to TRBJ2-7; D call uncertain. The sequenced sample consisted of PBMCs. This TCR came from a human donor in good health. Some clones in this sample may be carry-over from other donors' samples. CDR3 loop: CASSPRLKPRNYEQYF. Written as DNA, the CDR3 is TGTGCCAGCAGCCCCAGACTTAAGCCCAGAAACTACGAGCAGTACTTC.